The next 20 T cell receptor beta chains were all read from a single sample in a study of blood T cell repertoires in COVID-19. The protocol was immunoSEQ multiplex PCR, while the TCRdb copy is restricted to in-frame clones and leaves out a portion. The sample lists 140,000 to 150,000 clones; around 81% were seen once. Sequenced material: peripheral blood. These receptor sequences come from a woman in her 50s with acute or convalescent COVID-19.

The chain uses TRBV4-3 and TRBJ1-4; the D gene is possibly TRBD1 (5 bases). Germline V gene lookup returns CDR1 LGHNA and CDR2 YSLEER. V was cut by 0 bases and J by 5 bases, with 13 bases left in between. This CDR3 comprises 16 residues. The CDR3 reads CASSQDGGAPNEKLFF. Here the CDR3 DNA reads TGCGCCAGCAGCCAAGATGGTGGGGCCCCGAATGAAAAACTGTTTTTT.

The rearrangement uses TRBV19 and TRBJ2-3, with 12 nucleotides matching TRBD1. CDR1 and CDR2 (germline): LNHDA, SQIVND (reference sequence). Losses at the gene ends were 3 bases for V and 4 bases for J; bases not matched to a gene: 8. This CDR3 has 17 residues. This CDR3 is CASSIAGTGGLADTQYF. In DNA form, the CDR3 reads TGTGCCAGTAGTATTGCCGGGACAGGGGGCTTGGCAGATACGCAGTATTTT.

This rearrangement joins TRBV28 to TRBJ1-1, with D uncertain. V was cut by 6 bases and J by 0 bases, with 8 bases left in between. The CDR3 consists of 13 residues. CDR1 and CDR2 from the germline V gene are MDHEN and SYDVKM. The DNA of the CDR3 is TGTGCCAGCAGGGAGTCGGTGAACACTGAAGCTTTCTTT. Its protein is CASRESVNTEAFF.

The chain is built from TRBV9 and TRBJ2-7; maybe TRBD1 (5 bases). The CDR3 consists of 13 residues. V was clipped by 0 bases and J by 2 bases, with 6 bases between them. Germline V gene data show CDR1 as SGDLS and CDR2 as YYNGEE. CDR3 in DNA: TGTGCCAGCAGCGTAGGACAGACCTACGAGCAGTACTTC. This codes for CASSVGQTYEQYF. Supplemented by reference TRBV9 and TRBJ2-7, the full variable domain reads DSGVTQTPKHLITATGQRVTLRCSPRSGDLSVYWYQQSLDQGLQFLIQYYNGEERAKGNILERFSAQQFPDLHSELNLSSLELGDSALYFCASSVGQTYEQYFGPGTRLTVT.

The chain is built from TRBV7-2 and TRBJ2-2; D call uncertain. CDR1 is SGHTA and CDR2 is FQGNSA in the germline V gene. The CDR3 consists of 14 residues. V gave up 4 bases and J gave up 0 bases, with 6 bases separating them. The CDR3 spells CASSSSTNTGELFF. The CDR3 bases are TGTGCCAGCAGCTCGAGTACGAACACCGGGGAGCTGTTTTTT.

This sequence joins TRBV7-2 and TRBJ2-5; D may be TRBD2 (5 bases). CDR1 and CDR2 (germline): SGHTA, FQGNSA. The CDR3 contains 13 residues. V was clipped by 1 base and J by 9 bases, with 12 bases between them. DNA of the CDR3: TGTGCCAGCAGCTTAGAAACAGCGGCGGCCCAGTACTTC. It translates to CASSLETAAAQYF. Full variable domain (rest looked up from reference TRBV7-2 and TRBJ2-5): GAGVSQSPSNKVTEKGKDVELRCDPISGHTALYWYRQSLGQGLEFLIYFQGNSAPDKSGLPSDRFSAERTGGSVSTLTIQRTQQEDSAVYLCASSLETAAAQYFGPGTRLLVL.

The chain uses TRBV6-1 and TRBJ1-5; D might be TRBD1 (6 bases). This CDR3 has 16 residues. Trimming left V 4 bases short and J 4 bases short, with 17 bases between. Looked up from germline, CDR1 is MNHNS and CDR2 is SASEGT. Written as DNA, the CDR3 is TGTGCCAGCAGTGCGTCCGGGACACTAGTGAATCAGCCCCAGCATTTT. This translates into CASSASGTLVNQPQHF.

V and J are TRBV23-1 and TRBJ1-5, with D possibly TRBD1 on 6 matching bases. TRBV23-1 qualifies as an ORF whose function is uncertain. This CDR3 region has 16 residues. The V gene lost 2 bases and the J gene lost 1 base, with 12 bases spanning the gap. The CDR3 bases are TGCGCCAGCAGTCAAAACAGGGCGGAGAGCAATCAGCCCCAGCATTTT. It is translated as CASSQNRAESNQPQHF.

The rearrangement uses TRBV5-1 and TRBJ1-3; TRBD1 matches at 8 bases. Germline lookup yields CDR1 SGHRS and CDR2 YFSETQ. This CDR3 spans 16 amino acids. Germline trimming cut 0 bases from V and 8 bases from J; bases unmatched to any gene: 10. The CDR3, as DNA: TGCGCCAGCAGCTTGGACCCGGGGCAGGGGGCCTACACCATATATTTT. Translated, it gives CASSLDPGQGAYTIYF.

The chain carries TRBV4-3 and TRBJ2-7; 8 bases are shared with TRBD1. The V segment lost 4 bases and the J segment 4 bases; nucleotides outside the gene matches: 12. Germline CDR1 and CDR2: LGHNA and YSLEER. The CDR3 runs 16 residues. The CDR3 loop is CASSPRGEDRAYEQYF. DNA for the CDR3: TGCGCCAGCAGCCCTCGGGGAGAGGACAGGGCATACGAGCAGTACTTC.

This chain uses TRBV6-4 with TRBJ1-1; D is perhaps TRBD1 (5 bases). Looked up from germline, CDR1 is MRHNA and CDR2 is SNTAGT. This CDR3 has 13 residues. V gave up 3 bases and J gave up 4 bases, with 9 bases separating them. The CDR3 coding sequence is TGTGCCAGCAGTGAAGCAGGGTCCACTGAAGCTTTCTTT. It codes for CASSEAGSTEAFF.

The rearrangement links TRBV5-1 to TRBJ2-3; 10 bases line up with TRBD1. The V and J ends lost 0 bases and 4 bases, in that order; junction bases with no gene match: 5. There are 16 residues in the CDR3. Germline-derived CDR1 and CDR2 are SGHRS and YFSETQ. CDR3 sequence (DNA): TGCGCCAGCAGCTTGGACGGGACAGGGGTACCAGATACGCAGTATTTT. It specifies CASSLDGTGVPDTQYF.

With respect to this clone: This sample also contains other DNA sequences that code for the same CDR3. V usage is TRBV18 and J usage is TRBJ2-7; D perhaps matches TRBD1 (5 bases). V was pared by 3 bases and J by 2 bases, with 8 bases between. Germline-derived CDR1 and CDR2 are KGHSH and LQKENI. This CDR3 comprises 13 residues. CDR3: CASSPTEAYEQYF. In DNA form, the CDR3 reads TGTGCCAGCTCACCGACAGAAGCCTACGAGCAGTACTTC.

The rearrangement links TRBV2 to TRBJ2-1; 10 nucleotides align to TRBD2. J was trimmed by 4 bases and V by 1 base; bases with no gene match: 1. The CDR3 length is 15 residues. CDR1 and CDR2 (germline): SNHLY, FYNNEI. This CDR3 reads CASSEGAGGYNEQFF. The CDR3, as DNA: TGTGCCAGCAGTGAAGGAGCGGGGGGGTACAATGAGCAGTTCTTC. Full variable domain (missing parts from reference TRBV2 and TRBJ2-1): EPEVTQTPSHQVTQMGQEVILRCVPISNHLYFYWYRQILGQKVEFLVSFYNNEISEKSEIFDDQFSVERPDGSNFTLKIRSTKLEDSAMYFCASSEGAGGYNEQFFGPGTRLTVL.

This clone is a singleton in its sample. The chain combines TRBV15 with TRBJ1-2, with 7 bases identical to TRBD1. Trimming took 5 bases from V and 4 from J; bases not matched to a gene: 13. CDR3 length: 16 residues. CDR1 and CDR2 (germline): LNHNV, YYDKDF (reference sequence). Written as DNA, the CDR3 is TGTGCCACCAGCGAAACAAATCAGGGACAGCTCTATGGCTACACCTTC. It translates to CATSETNQGQLYGYTF.

The chain employs TRBV10-1 and TRBJ2-5; no reliable D call. The CDR3 runs 14 residues. V was cut by 0 bases and J by 1 base, with 6 bases left in between. Germline values: CDR1 WNHNN, CDR2 SYGVQD (reference sequence). CDR3 sequence: CASSESPVQETQYF. The CDR3 DNA reads TGCGCCAGCAGTGAGTCTCCAGTCCAAGAGACCCAGTACTTC.

This chain joins TRBV19 and TRBJ1-6, with a tentative D call TRBD1 (6 bases). The germline CDR1 and CDR2 sequences are LNHDA and SQIVND (reference sequence). V shed 7 bases and J shed 7 bases, with 11 bases lying between them. The CDR3 runs to 13 residues. This chain's CDR3 is CASKKDSNSPLHF. As DNA, the CDR3 is TGTGCCAGTAAAAAGGACAGCAATTCACCCCTCCACTTT.

The rearrangement joins TRBV4-2 to TRBJ2-7; tentatively, D is TRBD2 (6 bases). V dropped 0 bases and J dropped 3 bases, with 12 bases sitting between them. The CDR3 totals 15 residues. CDR1 and CDR2 (germline): LGHNA, YNFKEQ. The CDR3 DNA follows: TGTGCCAGCAGCCAAGATCGAGGTAGCGGCTACGAGCAGTACTTC. Translated: CASSQDRGSGYEQYF.

The gene calls are TRBV11-2 and TRBJ2-7; 8 positions match TRBD1. Losses at the gene ends were 5 bases for V and 1 base for J; bases not matched to a gene: 7. This CDR3 spans 15 amino acids. Looked up from germline, CDR1 is SGHAT and CDR2 is FQNNGV. CDR3 sequence (DNA): TGTGCCAGCAGCCCACGGGACAGGTCTTCCTACGAGCAGTACTTC. Its protein product is CASSPRDRSSYEQYF.

V is TRBV30 and J is TRBJ2-5, with D tentatively TRBD2 (6 bases). CDR3 length equals 11 residues. V shed 0 bases and J shed 9 bases, with 8 bases lying between them. The V gene's germline CDR1 is GTSNPN and CDR2 SVGIG (reference sequence). The CDR3 spells CAWSVWGAQYF. DNA for the CDR3: TGTGCCTGGAGTGTATGGGGGGCCCAGTACTTC.